What follows are 16 T cell receptor beta chains derived from one specimen sequenced in a study of shared clonotypes between healthy human individuals. The data were produced by immunoSEQ multiplex PCR, yet TCRdb's version contains in-frame clones alone and is incomplete. The repertoire holds about 2 million clones, with approximately 95% as singletons. Naive CD8 cells comprised CD45RO-negative, CCR7-positively selected cells, excluding terminally differentiated effector memory CD45RA+ cells. The sequencing input was naive CD8+ T cells sorted from blood. The receptors were gathered from a young man in good health.

J is TRBJ2-1 and V is TRBV6-6; 10 nucleotides line up with TRBD1. The length of the CDR3 is 15 residues. CDR1 and CDR2 (germline): MNHNY, SVGAGI (reference sequence). Trimming removed 8 bases from V and 3 bases from J; junction bases left unmatched: 7. The CDR3 sequence is CASSIWDRGYNEQFF. CDR3 bases: TGTGCCAGCTCCATTTGGGACAGGGGCTACAATGAGCAGTTCTTC.

The chain recombines TRBV11-2 with TRBJ1-1; 7 bases align to TRBD1. J was trimmed by 10 bases and V by 10 bases; bases with no gene match: 6. CDR1 is SGHAT and CDR2 is FQNNGV in the germline V gene. The CDR3 totals 10 residues. Here the CDR3 DNA reads TGTGCCACCGAAGGGGGCCCAGCTTTCTTT. Translation gives CATEGGPAFF.

This chain links TRBV25-1 with TRBJ1-1, with TRBD1 identical over 8 bases. The CDR3 is made up of 13 amino acids. V was pared by 4 bases and J by 4 bases, with 2 bases of the junction left unmatched. The V gene's germline CDR1 is MGHDK and CDR2 SYGVNS. As DNA, the CDR3 is TGTGCCAGCAGTGGACAGGGGACCACTGAAGCTTTCTTT. Encoded protein: CASSGQGTTEAFF.

This chain connects TRBV14 to TRBJ1-1; D remains ambiguous. Trimming shortened V by 2 bases and J by 0 bases, and 13 bases separated the two germline ends. The V gene's germline CDR1 is SGHDN and CDR2 FVKESK. CDR3 length equals 16 residues. The CDR3 loop reads CASSQFNGRMNTEAFF. The CDR3 DNA is TGTGCCAGCAGCCAATTCAACGGTAGGATGAACACTGAAGCTTTCTTT.

The chain is built from TRBV21-1 and TRBJ1-2; the table's D call, TRBD1, was not checked against the DNA. TRBV21-1 is a pseudogene. The CDR3 sequence is 15 residues long. The CDR3: CASSKRCGANYGYTF. The CDR3 nucleotides are TGTGCCAGCAGCAAAAGGTGTGGGGCGAACTATGGCTACACCTTC.

The chain combines TRBV25-1 with TRBJ2-7, with D perhaps matching TRBD1 (7 bases). The V gene lost 2 bases and the J gene lost 0 bases, with 11 bases spanning the gap. CDR1 is MGHDK and CDR2 is SYGVNS in the germline V gene. The CDR3 spans 15 residues. DNA for the CDR3: TGTGCCAGCAGTGAAGGAGGGACAGCCTCCTACGAGCAGTACTTC. Translating gives CASSEGGTASYEQYF.

About this clone itself: This may stem from a read error, because a much larger clone lies one nucleotide away. The CDR3 sequence: CASSSQETQYF. In DNA, the CDR3 is TGTGCCAGCAGCTCCCAAGAGACCCAGTACTTC. The chain couples TRBV14 to TRBJ2-5; no reliable D call. This CDR3 region has 11 residues. Germline CDR1 and CDR2: SGHDN and FVKESK. V dropped 5 bases and J dropped 1 base, with 2 bases sitting between them.

The chain combines TRBV7-8 with TRBJ2-5; 7 nucleotides match TRBD2. After removal of 3 bases from V and 0 bases from J, the junction contained 13 bases not matched to a gene. CDR1 is SGHVS, CDR2 FQNEAQ, per germline. The CDR3 sequence is 18 residues long. CDR3 loop: CASSLGPSGGGDQETQYF. In DNA form, the CDR3 reads TGTGCCAGCAGCTTGGGGCCTTCGGGGGGAGGCGACCAAGAGACCCAGTACTTC.

J is TRBJ2-7 and V is TRBV27; the match to TRBD1 covers 8 bases. Germline V lookup: CDR1 MNHEY, CDR2 SMNVEV (reference sequence). The length of the CDR3 is 14 residues. V dropped 5 bases and J dropped 2; count of bases not matched to a gene: 5. The CDR3 sequence is CASSIQGVAYEQYF. CDR3 in DNA: TGTGCCAGCAGTATACAGGGGGTGGCCTACGAGCAGTACTTC.

About this clone: A read error may explain this, as a much larger clone is one base away. Other DNA variants within this sample encode the same CDR3. The chain combines TRBV7-9 with TRBJ1-5; TRBD1 is a possible D gene (5 bases). The germline V gene encodes CDR1 SEHNR and CDR2 FQNEAQ (reference sequence). CDR3 length: 12 residues. CDR3 in DNA: TGTGCCAGCAGTTTAGGGGATCAGCCCCAGCATTTT. This codes for CASSLGDQPQHF.

Regarding this clone: The sample holds other DNA sequences that translate to the same CDR3. The chain uses TRBV5-6 and TRBJ2-7, with D uncertain. V was shortened by 0 bases and J by 5 bases, with 6 bases between the two germline ends. Germline CDR1 reads SGHDT; CDR2 reads YYEEEE. This CDR3 contains 12 residues. This CDR3 reads CASSLGAHEQYF. DNA for the CDR3: TGTGCCAGCAGCTTGGGAGCCCACGAGCAGTACTTC.

Concerning this clone itself: One junction end does not reproduce the germline sequence, and a read error may be involved. Other DNA sequences in this sample translate to the same CDR3. The chain has TRBV11-2 and TRBJ2-1; D ambiguous. This CDR3 is built from 11 residues. Per germline, CDR1 SGHAT and CDR2 FQNNGV. For the CDR3, the DNA is TGTGCCAGCAGCTCCTCCAATGAGCAGTTCTTC. Translating gives CASSSSNEQFF.

The chain employs TRBV29-1 and TRBJ2-7, with D possibly TRBD2 on 5 matching bases. This CDR3 is built from 12 residues. In germline, CDR1 is SQVTM, CDR2 ANQGSEA. Trimming shortened V by 1 base and J by 7 bases, and 11 bases separated the two germline ends. CDR3 DNA sequence: TGCAGCGTTGAAGTCCCATGGAGGGAGCAGTACTTC. It encodes CSVEVPWREQYF.

This clone was seen once. V and J are TRBV6-1 and TRBJ1-2; D remains ambiguous. Germline CDR1 and CDR2: MNHNS and SASEGT. V shed 3 bases and J shed 8 bases, with 19 bases lying between them. The CDR3 extends over 15 amino acids. This CDR3 reads CASSEWVASKRGYTF. DNA for the CDR3: TGTGCCAGCAGTGAGTGGGTGGCCTCAAAACGGGGCTACACCTTC.

The rearrangement links TRBV9 to TRBJ2-3; 7 bases map to TRBD2. Trimming took 7 bases from V and 1 from J; bases not matched to a gene: 6. Germline V gene data show CDR1 as SGDLS and CDR2 as YYNGEE. This CDR3 contains 14 residues. DNA for the CDR3: TGTGCCAGCGGGCCTAGCGGCCGCACAGATACGCAGTATTTT. Amino acids: CASGPSGRTDTQYF.

A note on this clone: This sample includes further DNA sequences coding for the same CDR3. V and J are TRBV9 and TRBJ2-7; 8 bases match TRBD1. The J segment lost 3 bases and the V segment lost 2 bases, leaving 1 base of the junction unmatched. This CDR3 region has 13 residues. Germline values: CDR1 SGDLS, CDR2 YYNGEE. In nucleotides, the CDR3 is TGTGCCAGCAGCGTGGACAGGGACTACGAGCAGTACTTC. It translates to CASSVDRDYEQYF.